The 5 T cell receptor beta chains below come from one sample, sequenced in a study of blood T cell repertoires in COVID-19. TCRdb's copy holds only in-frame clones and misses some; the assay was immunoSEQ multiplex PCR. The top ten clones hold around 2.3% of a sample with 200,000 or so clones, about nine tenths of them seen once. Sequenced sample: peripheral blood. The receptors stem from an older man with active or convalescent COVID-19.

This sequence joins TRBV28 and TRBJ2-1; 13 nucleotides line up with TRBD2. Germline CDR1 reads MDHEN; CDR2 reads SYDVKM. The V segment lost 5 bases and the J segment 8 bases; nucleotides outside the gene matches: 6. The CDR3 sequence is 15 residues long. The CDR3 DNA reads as TGTGCCAGCAGTCCCCGGACTAGCGGGAGACATGAGCAGTTCTTC. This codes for CASSPRTSGRHEQFF. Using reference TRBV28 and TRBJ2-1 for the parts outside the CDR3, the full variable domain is DVKVTQSSRYLVKRTGEKVFLECVQDMDHENMFWYRQDPGLGLRLIYFSYDVKMKEKGDIPEGYSVSREKKERFSLILESASTNQTSMYLCASSPRTSGRHEQFFGPGTRLTVL.

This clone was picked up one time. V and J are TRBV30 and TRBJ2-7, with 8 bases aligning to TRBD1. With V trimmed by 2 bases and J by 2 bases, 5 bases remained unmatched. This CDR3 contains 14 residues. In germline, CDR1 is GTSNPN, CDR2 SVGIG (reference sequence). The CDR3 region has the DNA TGTGCCTGGAGTCCCGGACAGGGCCCCTACGAGCAGTACTTC. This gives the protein CAWSPGQGPYEQYF.

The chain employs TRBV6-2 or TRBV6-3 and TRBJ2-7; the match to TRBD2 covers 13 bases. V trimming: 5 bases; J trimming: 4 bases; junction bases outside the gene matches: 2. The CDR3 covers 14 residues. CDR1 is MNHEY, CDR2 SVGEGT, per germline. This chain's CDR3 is CASSPGLAGYEQYF. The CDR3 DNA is TGTGCCAGCAGTCCGGGACTAGCGGGATACGAGCAGTACTTC.

The CDR3 sequence is CATDRGGNQPQHF. CDR3 DNA sequence: TGTGCCACAGACAGGGGCGGCAATCAGCCCCAGCATTTT. The chain recombines TRBV19 with TRBJ1-5; 8 bases match TRBD1. Germline-derived CDR1 and CDR2 are LNHDA and SQIVND (reference sequence). The CDR3 has 13 amino acids. The ends lost 10 bases at V and 2 bases at J; junction bases unmatched: 4.

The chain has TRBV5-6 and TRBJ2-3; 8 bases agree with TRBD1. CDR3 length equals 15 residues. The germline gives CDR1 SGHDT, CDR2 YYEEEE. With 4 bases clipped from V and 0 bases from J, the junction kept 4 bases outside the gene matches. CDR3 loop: CASSPRQGSTDTQYF. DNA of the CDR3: TGTGCCAGCAGCCCTCGACAGGGGAGCACAGATACGCAGTATTTT. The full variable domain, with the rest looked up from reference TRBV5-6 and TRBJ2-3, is DAGVTQSPTHLIKTRGQQVTLRCSPKSGHDTVSWYQQALGQGPQFIFQYYEEEERQRGNFPDRFSGHQFPNYSSELNVNALLLGDSALYLCASSPRQGSTDTQYFGPGTRLTVL.